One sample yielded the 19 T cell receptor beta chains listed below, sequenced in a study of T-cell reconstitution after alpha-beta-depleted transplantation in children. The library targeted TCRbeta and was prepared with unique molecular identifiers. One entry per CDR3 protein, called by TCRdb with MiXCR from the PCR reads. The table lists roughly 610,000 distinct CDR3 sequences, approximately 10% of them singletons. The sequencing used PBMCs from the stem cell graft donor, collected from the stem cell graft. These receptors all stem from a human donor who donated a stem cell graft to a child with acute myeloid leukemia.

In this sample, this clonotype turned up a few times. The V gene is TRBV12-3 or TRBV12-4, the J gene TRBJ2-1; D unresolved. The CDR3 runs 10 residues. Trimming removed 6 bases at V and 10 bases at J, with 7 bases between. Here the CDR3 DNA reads TGTGCCAGCAGAAGCAGGGAGCAGTTCTTC. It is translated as CASRSREQFF.

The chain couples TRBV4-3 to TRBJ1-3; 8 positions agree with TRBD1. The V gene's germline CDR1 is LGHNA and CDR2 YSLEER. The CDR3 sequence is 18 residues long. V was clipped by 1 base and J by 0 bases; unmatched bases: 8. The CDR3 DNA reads TGCGCCAGCAGCCAAGGCGGTGCCGGACAGGGCTCTGGAAACACCATATATTTT. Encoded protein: CASSQGGAGQGSGNTIYF.

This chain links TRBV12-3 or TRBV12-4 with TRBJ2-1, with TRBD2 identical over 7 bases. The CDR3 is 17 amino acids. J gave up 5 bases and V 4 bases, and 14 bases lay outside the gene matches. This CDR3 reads CASSSSWAGVRDNEQFF. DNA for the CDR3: TGTGCCAGCAGTTCCTCATGGGCGGGAGTGAGGGACAATGAGCAGTTCTTC.

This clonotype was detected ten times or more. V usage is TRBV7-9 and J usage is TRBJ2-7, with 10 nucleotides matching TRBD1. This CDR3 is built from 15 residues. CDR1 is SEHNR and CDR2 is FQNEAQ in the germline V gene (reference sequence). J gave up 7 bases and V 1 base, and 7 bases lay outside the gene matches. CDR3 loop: CASSLERQGAGEQYF. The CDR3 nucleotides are TGTGCCAGCAGCTTAGAAAGACAGGGGGCTGGGGAGCAGTACTTC.

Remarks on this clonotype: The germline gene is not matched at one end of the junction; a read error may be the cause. The CDR3 region is CACSQDSARETQYF. The CDR3 nucleotides read TGTGCCTGCAGCCAAGATTCAGCGAGAGAGACCCAGTACTTC. The chain uses TRBV3-1 and TRBJ2-5, with D uncertain. CDR1 is LGHDT, CDR2 YNNKEL, per germline (reference sequence). The CDR3 is 14 amino acids.

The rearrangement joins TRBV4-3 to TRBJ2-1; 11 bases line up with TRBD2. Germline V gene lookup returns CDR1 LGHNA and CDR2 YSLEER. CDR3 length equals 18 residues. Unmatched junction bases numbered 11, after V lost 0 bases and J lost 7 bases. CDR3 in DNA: TGCGCCAGCAGCCAAGAGGGACCCGGTGCTAGCGGGAGGAATGAGCAGTTCTTC. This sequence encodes CASSQEGPGASGRNEQFF.

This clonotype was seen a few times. CDR3 sequence reads: CASSTQGLSNQPQHF. The CDR3 coding sequence is TGTGCCAGCAGTACCCAGGGACTGAGTAATCAGCCCCAGCATTTT. This sequence joins TRBV28 and TRBJ1-5, with a tentative D call TRBD1 (5 bases). Germline assignment: CDR1 MDHEN and CDR2 SYDVKM. Trimming pared 5 bases from V and 4 bases from J, leaving 15 bases between. The CDR3 contains 15 residues.

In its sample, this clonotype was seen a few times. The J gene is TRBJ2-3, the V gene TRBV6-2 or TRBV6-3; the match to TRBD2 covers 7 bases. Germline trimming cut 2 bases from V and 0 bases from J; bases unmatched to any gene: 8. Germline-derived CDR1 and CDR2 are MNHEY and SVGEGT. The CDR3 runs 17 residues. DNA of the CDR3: TGTGCCAGCAGTTACACGGCCGGGAGGCCCAGCACAGATACGCAGTATTTT. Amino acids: CASSYTAGRPSTDTQYF.

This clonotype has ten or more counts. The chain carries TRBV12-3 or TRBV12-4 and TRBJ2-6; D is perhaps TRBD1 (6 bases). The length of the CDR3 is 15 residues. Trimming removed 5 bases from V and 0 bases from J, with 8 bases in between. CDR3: CASSAGDSGANVLTF. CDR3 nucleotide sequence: TGTGCCAGCAGTGCAGGGGACTCTGGGGCCAACGTCCTGACTTTC.

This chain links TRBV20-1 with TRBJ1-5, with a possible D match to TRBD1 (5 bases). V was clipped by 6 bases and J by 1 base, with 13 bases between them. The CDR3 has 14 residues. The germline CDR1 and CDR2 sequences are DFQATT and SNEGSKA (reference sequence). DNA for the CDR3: TGCAGTGCGGCCCGGGGGGTAAGCAATCAGCCCCAGCATTTT. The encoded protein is CSAARGVSNQPQHF.

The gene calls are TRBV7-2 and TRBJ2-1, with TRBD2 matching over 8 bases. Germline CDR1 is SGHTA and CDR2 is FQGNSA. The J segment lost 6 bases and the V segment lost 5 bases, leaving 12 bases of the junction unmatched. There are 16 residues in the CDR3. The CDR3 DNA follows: TGTGCCAGCAGCCGATCCCCCACTAGCGGACCCAATGAGCAGTTCTTC. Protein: CASSRSPTSGPNEQFF.

The CDR3 DNA sequence: TGTGCCAGCAGTTCTACCTGGGGTAGCGGGAACAACGAGCAGTACTTC. It codes for CASSSTWGSGNNEQYF. V and J are TRBV12-3 or TRBV12-4 and TRBJ2-7, with TRBD2 matching over 8 bases. CDR3 size: 16 residues. With V trimmed by 4 bases and J by 5 bases, 13 bases remained unmatched.

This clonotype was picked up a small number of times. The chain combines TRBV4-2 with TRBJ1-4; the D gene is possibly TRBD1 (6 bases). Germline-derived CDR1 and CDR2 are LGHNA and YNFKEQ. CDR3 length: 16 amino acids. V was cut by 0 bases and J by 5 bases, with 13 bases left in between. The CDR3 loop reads CASSQDQGLSNEKLFF. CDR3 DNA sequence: TGTGCCAGCAGCCAAGACCAGGGGTTATCGAATGAAAAACTGTTTTTT.

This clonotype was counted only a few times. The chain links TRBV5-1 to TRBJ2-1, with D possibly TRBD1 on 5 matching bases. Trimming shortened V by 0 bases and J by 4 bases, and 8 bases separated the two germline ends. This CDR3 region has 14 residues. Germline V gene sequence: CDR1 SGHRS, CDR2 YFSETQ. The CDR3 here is CASSLAAGYNEQFF. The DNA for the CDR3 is TGCGCCAGCAGCTTGGCCGCAGGGTACAATGAGCAGTTCTTC.

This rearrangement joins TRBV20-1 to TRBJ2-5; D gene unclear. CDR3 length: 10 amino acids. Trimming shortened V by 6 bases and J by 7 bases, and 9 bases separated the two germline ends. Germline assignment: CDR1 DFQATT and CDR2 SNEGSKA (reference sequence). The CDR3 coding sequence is TGCAGTGCCAGCCTGGGGACCCAGTACTTC. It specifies CSASLGTQYF.

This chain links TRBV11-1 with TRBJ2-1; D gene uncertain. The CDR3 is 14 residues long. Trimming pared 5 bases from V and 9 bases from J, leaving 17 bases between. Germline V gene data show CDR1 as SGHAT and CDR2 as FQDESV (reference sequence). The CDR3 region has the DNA TGTGCCAGCAGCCCCCGAATTTTAGTGGTTGAGCAGTTCTTC. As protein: CASSPRILVVEQFF.

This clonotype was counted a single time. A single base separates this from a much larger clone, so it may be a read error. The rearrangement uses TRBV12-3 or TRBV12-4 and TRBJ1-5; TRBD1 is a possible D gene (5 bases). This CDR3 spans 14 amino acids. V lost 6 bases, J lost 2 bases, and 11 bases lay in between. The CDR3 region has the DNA TGTGCCAGCAGCTCCCGACAGTGCAATCAGCCCCAGCATTTT. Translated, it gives CASSSRQCNQPQHF.

The CDR3 coding sequence is TGTGCCAGCAGCCTCCTGGTGGCTAGCGGAGAGGGCGGGGAGCTGTTTTTT. It codes for CASSLLVASGEGGELFF. V and J are TRBV7-9 and TRBJ2-2, with 7 bases lining up with TRBD2. This CDR3 is 17 amino acids long. Germline V gene lookup returns CDR1 SEHNR and CDR2 FQNEAQ (reference sequence). The V and J ends lost 5 bases and 7 bases, in that order; junction bases with no gene match: 16.

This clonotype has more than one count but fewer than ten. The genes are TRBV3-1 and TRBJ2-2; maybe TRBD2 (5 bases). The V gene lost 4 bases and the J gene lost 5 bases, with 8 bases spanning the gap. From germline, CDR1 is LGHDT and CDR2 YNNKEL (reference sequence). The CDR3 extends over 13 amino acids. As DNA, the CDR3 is TGTGCCAGCAGCCTAAAGCGGACCGGGGAGCTGTTTTTT. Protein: CASSLKRTGELFF.